This T cell receptor (beta chain) originates from a study of cytomegalovirus exposure and HLA in healthy donors. Study-level points and caveats: Looking again later, the authors saw that most CMV-associated TCR beta chains seemed HLA-restricted.

Per the germline V gene, CDR1 is SGHAT and CDR2 is FQNNGV. V lost 5 bases, J lost 2 bases, and 3 bases stayed unmatched. This CDR3 has 14 residues. Vbeta (60) and Jbeta (13) primers were used in the PCR. TCRdb's table, derived via immunoSEQ multiplex PCR, lists solely in-frame clones and lacks some. The data contain 160,000 or so clones, about 80% of them singletons. About this clone: Its target is unknown.

Sequenced: PBMCs. The sequence was obtained from a middle-aged man in good health and CMV-seronegative. The chain recombines TRBV11-2 with TRBJ2-7, with 10 bases identical to TRBD1. The CDR3 is CASSMGQGTYEQYF. CDR3 in DNA: TGTGCCAGCAGCATGGGACAGGGGACCTACGAGCAGTACTTC.